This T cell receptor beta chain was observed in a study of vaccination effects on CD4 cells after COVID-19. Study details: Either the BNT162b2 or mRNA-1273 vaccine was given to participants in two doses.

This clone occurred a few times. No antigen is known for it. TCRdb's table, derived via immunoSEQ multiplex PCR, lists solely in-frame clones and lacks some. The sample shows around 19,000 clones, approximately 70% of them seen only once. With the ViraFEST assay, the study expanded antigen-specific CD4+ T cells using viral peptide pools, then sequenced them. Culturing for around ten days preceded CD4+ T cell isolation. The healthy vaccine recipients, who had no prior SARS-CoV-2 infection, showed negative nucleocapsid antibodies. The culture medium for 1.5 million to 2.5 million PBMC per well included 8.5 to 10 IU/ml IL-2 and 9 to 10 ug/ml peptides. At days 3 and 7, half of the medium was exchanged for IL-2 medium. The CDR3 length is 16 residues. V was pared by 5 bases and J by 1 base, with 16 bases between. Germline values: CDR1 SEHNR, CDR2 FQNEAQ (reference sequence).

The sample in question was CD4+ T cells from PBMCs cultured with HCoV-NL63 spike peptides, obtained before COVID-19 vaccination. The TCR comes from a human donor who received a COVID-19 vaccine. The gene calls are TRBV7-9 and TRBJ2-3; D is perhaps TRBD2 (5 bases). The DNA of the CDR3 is TGTGCCAGCAGCCGAGGGCGCGGTAGTGGCACAGATACGCAGTATTTT. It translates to CASSRGRGSGTDTQYF.